The TCR beta chain under discussion was sequenced for a study of shared clonotypes between healthy human individuals. From germline, CDR1 is WSHSY and CDR2 SAAADI. Trimming removed 3 bases from V and 9 bases from J, with 11 bases in between. The CDR3 totals 12 residues. Measured with immunoSEQ multiplex PCR; TCRdb has only the in-frame clones, and not every one. The sample records some 1 million clones, 60% to 80% being singletons. Material: memory CD4+ T cells sorted from blood. Subset here: CD45RA-negative fraction. The J gene is TRBJ1-1, the V gene TRBV10-2, with D perhaps matching TRBD1 (6 bases). This clonotype originated in a young man in good health. CDR3 protein: CASSDMDSKAFF. The CDR3, as DNA: TGCGCCAGCAGTGACATGGACAGTAAAGCTTTCTTT.